This record covers a single T cell receptor (beta chain). The target of this receptor is not known. The sample holds no much larger clone one base away, and base qualities are not on file. The data derive from a study of blood T cells in healthy people across ages (dated by TCRdb to the mid-2010s). In the study overall: In model experiments, template switching captured roughly one uniquely barcoded TCR beta cDNA molecule for every two T cells. Age-related changes in TCR beta repertoire diversity were measured in the study by deep sequencing normalized with unique cDNA molecular identifiers. Four age groups were formed from the donors: young (average approximately 15 years), middle-aged (roughly 38), aged (roughly 56) and long-lived (around 82). For two donors (one aged 18 to 29 and one aged 80 or older), the study analyzed two additional independent replicas of 1 million unique cDNA reads from the same blood draw.

Library generation was performed with 5' RACE. Sequencing took place on an Illumina HiSeq 2500. A second PCR of roughly 7 to 12 cycles was performed with a sample-barcoded 5' primer and a J-beta primer mix. A template-switch 5' adaptor carrying 12 random nucleotides introduced a unique molecular identifier onto each TCR beta cDNA molecule. Each sample yielded at least 3 million CDR3-containing paired-end reads. The Mint cDNA synthesis kit, primed by a TRBC-specific oligonucleotide, was used to synthesize first-strand cDNA from all RNA. Following uracil-DNA glycosylase treatment, a first 18-cycle PCR with universal primers M1SS and BC2_uni_R was performed on all cDNA. The authors' analysis ran thus. Each sample was normalized by randomly selecting 1 million high-quality reads, each carrying a distinct molecular identifier. Instead of being binned into consensus sequences, reads with shared molecular identifiers were discarded. MiTCR, set to a Q25 quality threshold and the strictest error-elimination algorithm, was used for CDR3 identification, clonotype clustering and error correction. A nonparametric unseen species model with Euler transformation was used to estimate a lower bound on total TCR beta diversity. TCRdb cleaned the public reads at Q25 with fastp, built clones with MiXCR and kept in-frame beta chains. Records with the same CDR3 protein are collapsed into one entry carrying the most frequent genes and DNA. The V and J calls were determined by TCRdb, not by the authors. For this sample the table gives some 930,000 distinct CDR3 sequences, of which 25% to 35% were detected only once. 10% of the sample is taken by the ten largest.

From a lookup of the germline V gene, CDR1 and CDR2 are MDHEN and SYDVKM. V is clipped by 1 base and J by 6 bases, and the sequence between their germline boundaries is 13 bases long. From its cysteine to its phenylalanine, the CDR3 spans 15 amino acids. Only the CDR3 DNA stays, 45 bases, in frame from base 1. The paper as a whole reports these results and caveats: Observed TCR beta diversity per million T cells fell roughly linearly with age, and a significant reduction was already apparent by age roughly 40. A strong correlation was found between observed TCR beta diversity and the percentage of naive T cells measured by flow cytometry. Because donor CMV infection status was unknown, age-related changes in expanded clonotypes were potentially confounded. The long-lived group showed more naive CD4+ T cells, fewer expanded clones and increased TCR diversity than the aged group, suggesting age selection. Estimates of total diversity based on one million sequenced T cells were regarded as lower bounds and as underestimates. Because profiling used bulk unsorted PBMCs, naive and antigen-experienced compartments could not be compared conclusively.

Donors were under 40 systemically healthy Caucasian individuals from Russia aged roughly 6 to 90 years. Each donor gave around 9.5 milliliters of peripheral blood, collected into EDTA-treated Vacutainer tubes. Ficoll-Paque density-gradient centrifugation was used to isolate PBMCs, with at least 7 million per sample. Trizol reagent was used to extract total RNA from the PBMCs, yielding at least 5.5 micrograms per sample. Naive CD45RAhigh/CD27high T cell percentages were measured by flow cytometry on a PBMC aliquot from every donor. Separately, the same data were catalogued under a study of T cells of mothers and their children. Per that second paper: Nine systemically healthy Caucasian individuals served as donors, namely three mothers together with their six children. cDNA synthesis consumed the entire amount of extracted RNA, loaded at roughly 1.5 ug RNA in each 15 ul reaction. In the second PCR, the M1S primer introduced both the sample barcodes and 2-4 random nucleotides. Over 9.5 million TCR beta CDR3 reads were obtained for each mother, and 3 million to 3.5 million reads were obtained for each child. TCR recombination output is similarly shaped by thymic selection in related and unrelated pairs, with a minor effect exerted by inherited differences. Normalized repertoire overlap in related mother-child pairs was always slightly higher than in unrelated mother-child pairs, but the difference was never significant. No persistent microchimeric T cell clones were detected, at a sensitivity of around 97 clones per million clonotypes. Deep NGS was used in the study to compare the TCR beta repertoires of mothers and children and to look for features that separate related mother-child pairs from unrelated individuals. The mean age was about 38 +/- 4 years for the mothers and approximately 11 +/- 4 years for the children. After adapter ligation was performed with NEBNext reagents, the libraries were sequenced on an Illumina HiSeq 2000 with 100+100 nt paired-end reads. To prevent cross-contamination, the mother and child libraries were prepared a month apart and were sequenced in separate runs. Each donor had between 500,000 and 2,000,000 distinct TCR beta clonotypes identified. Naive TCR beta clonotypes were estimated from low-frequency clonotypes matched to each donor's FACS-determined naive share, without sorting.

Sequencing was done on a sample of blood. The chain links TRBV28 with TRBJ1-5; possibly the D gene is TRBD1, per 6 matching bases. This clonotype originated in a woman between 40 and 50 years old in good health. The CDR3 protein sequence reads: CASSLSLGQSQPQHF. The nucleotide sequence is given as TGTGCCAGCAGTTTATCCCTAGGACAGAGTCAGCCCCAGCATTTT.